These T cell receptor beta chains were read from a single sample in a study of cytomegalovirus exposure and HLA in healthy donors. TCRdb's copy holds only in-frame clones and misses some; the assay was immunoSEQ multiplex PCR. In the table there are approximately 140,000 clones, 60% to 85% of which are singletons. Sequencing was done on a sample of PBMCs. All receptors derive from a male donor in good health and CMV-seronegative. Both conserved end residues are part of each CDR3. The D gene is left open where the match is weak. Clone sizes are given selectively: once, few, many, or a class where the clone is expanded.

clone_size j_call d_call v_call cdr3_nt cdr3_aa
NA TRBJ2-1 TRBD1 TRBV28 TGTGCCAGCACACCATGGGCAGGGGGCTTGGATGAGCAGTTCTTC CASTPWAGGLDEQFF
NA TRBJ2-7 NA TRBV4-1 TGCGCCAGCAGCCAAGATTCGTTAGAGGGAGACTACGAGCAGTACTTC CASSQDSLEGDYEQYF
NA TRBJ1-5 NA TRBV18 TGTGCCAGCTCACCCACAGGAGATTACCGACCCCAGCATTTT CASSPTGDYRPQHF
NA TRBJ1-2 NA TRBV6-5 TGTGCCAGCAGGGAGACGCGGGGTAACTATGGCTACACCTTC CASRETRGNYGYTF
NA TRBJ1-1 NA TRBV5-4 TGTGCCAGCAGCTTGGCCCGGGGAGCTAACACTGAAGCTTTCTTT CASSLARGANTEAFF
NA TRBJ1-2 NA TRBV30 TGTGCCTGGAGATCCGTTAACTATGGCTACACCTTC CAWRSVNYGYTF
NA TRBJ1-5 NA TRBV6-6 TGTGCCAGCAGTTACGAGGATGGCGGCAATCAGCCCCAGCATTTT CASSYEDGGNQPQHF
NA TRBJ2-2 TRBD2 TRBV9 TGTGCCAGCAGCGGGGGACCCATGGGACTAGCGGGCACCGGGGAGCTGTTTTTT CASSGGPMGLAGTGELFF
NA TRBJ1-1 NA TRBV27 TGTGCCAGCAGTAAGGGACTAATGAACACTGAAGCTTTCTTT CASSKGLMNTEAFF
NA TRBJ1-1 NA TRBV30 TGTGCCTGGAAGAGGTCAAACACTGAAGCTTTCTTT CAWKRSNTEAFF
NA TRBJ2-1 TRBD2 TRBV5-1 TGCGCCACCGGGACTAGCGGGGGTGATGAGCAGTTCTTC CATGTSGGDEQFF
NA TRBJ1-2 TRBD1 TRBV6-1 TGTGCCAGCAGTGAAGCAACAGGGGGCGGTGGCTACACCTTC CASSEATGGGGYTF
NA TRBJ1-5 NA TRBV19 TGTGCCAGTAGTATAGTGAGGGGGGGGTATCAGCCCCAGCATTTT CASSIVRGGYQPQHF
NA TRBJ1-6 NA TRBV13 TGTGCCAGCTTCAAACAGAATTCACCCCTCCACTTT CASFKQNSPLHF
few TRBJ2-5 NA TRBV2 TGTGCCGGGGGCTGGGACCCAGGAGAGACCCAGTACTTC CAGGWDPGETQYF
NA TRBJ1-5 NA TRBV7-9 TGTGCCAGCAGCTCAAGAAGCCAGTCGGGTCAGCCCCAGCATTTT CASSSRSQSGQPQHF
NA TRBJ2-7 NA TRBV5-5 TGTGCCAGCAGCTTGGACAGGGACTACGAGCAGTACTTC CASSLDRDYEQYF